This passage covers 32 T cell receptor beta chains from one sample sequenced in a study of cytomegalovirus exposure and HLA in healthy donors. The PCR had 60 Vbeta and 13 Jbeta primers. Measured with immunoSEQ multiplex PCR; TCRdb has only the in-frame clones, and not every one. This repertoire shows around 150,000 clones, roughly 85% found once; its top ten account for 11% to 15%. The sample taken for sequencing was PBMCs. These receptors all stem from a man aged 45 to 65 in good health and CMV-seropositive.

The rearrangement links TRBV9 to TRBJ2-1, with a weak D call TRBD2 (6 bases). The CDR3 is 15 residues long. CDR1 SGDLS and CDR2 YYNGEE come from the germline V gene. Trimming removed 4 bases from V and 3 bases from J, with 14 bases in between. The CDR3: CASSISGSDYNEQFF. CDR3 DNA: TGTGCCAGCAGCATTAGCGGCTCGGACTACAATGAGCAGTTCTTC.

This chain links TRBV9 with TRBJ2-5; a weak D match, TRBD2 (5 bases). V lost 4 bases to trimming and J lost 4 bases, with 14 bases between them. CDR1 and CDR2 from the germline V gene are SGDLS and YYNGEE. The CDR3 has 14 amino acids. CDR3 sequence (DNA): TGTGCCAGCAGCATCCCGGGGAGCGGAGAGACCCAGTACTTC. Amino acid sequence: CASSIPGSGETQYF.

J is TRBJ2-1 and V is TRBV29-1; 8 bases map to TRBD2. Germline values: CDR1 SQVTM, CDR2 ANQGSEA. The CDR3 length is 12 residues. The CDR3 bases are TGCAGTGCGGGGGGTGGGAACAATGAGCAGTTCTTC. Protein: CSAGGGNNEQFF.

The chain has TRBV13 and TRBJ2-5, with D unresolved. The CDR3 loop spans 13 amino acids. Germline V gene sequence: CDR1 PRHDT, CDR2 FYEKMQ (reference sequence). V lost 5 bases to trimming and J lost 2 bases, with 9 bases between them. CDR3 protein: CASSVAVQETQYF. CDR3 in DNA: TGTGCCAGCAGCGTAGCAGTGCAAGAGACCCAGTACTTC.

The gene calls are TRBV27 and TRBJ1-5; D possibly corresponds to TRBD1 (6 bases). The germline CDR1 and CDR2 sequences are MNHEY and SMNVEV (reference sequence). Deletions cut 8 bases from V and 3 bases from J, with 11 bases between. The CDR3 loop spans 13 amino acids. CDR3 DNA: TGTGCCAGCGGCCAGGGGAACAATCAGCCCCAGCATTTT. This codes for CASGQGNNQPQHF.

V and J are TRBV7-2 and TRBJ2-7; D unresolved. This CDR3 spans 12 amino acids. Trimming took 2 bases from V and 7 from J, leaving 9 bases between them. In germline, CDR1 is SGHTA, CDR2 FQGNSA. CDR3 bases: TGTGCCAGCAGCTTAACCGGTTATGAGCAGTACTTC. Residues: CASSLTGYEQYF.

This clone came up a few times. This chain links TRBV7-2 with TRBJ1-1; the match to TRBD1 covers 7 bases. V was pared by 7 bases and J by 4 bases, with 9 bases of the junction left unmatched. The germline CDR1 and CDR2 sequences are SGHTA and FQGNSA. This CDR3 comprises 14 residues. CDR3 amino acids: CASTAFQGGTEAFF. The CDR3 nucleotides read TGTGCCAGCACCGCCTTTCAGGGGGGCACTGAAGCTTTCTTT.

The chain links TRBV28 to TRBJ2-5; TRBD2 matches at 8 bases. The CDR3 loop spans 16 amino acids. Germline V gene sequence: CDR1 MDHEN, CDR2 SYDVKM. V trimming: 5 bases; J trimming: 2 bases; junction bases outside the gene matches: 10. The DNA for the CDR3 is TGTGCCAGCAGTCCGCCTGGCGCGGGGGGACAAGAGACCCAGTACTTC. It codes for CASSPPGAGGQETQYF.

This clone has just a few counts. The gene calls are TRBV28 and TRBJ2-5; TRBD1 is a possible D gene (5 bases). V was pared by 2 bases and J by 2 bases, with 15 bases between. The CDR3 has 16 amino acids. Germline-derived CDR1 and CDR2 are MDHEN and SYDVKM. The DNA of the CDR3 is TGTGCCAGCAGTTTAGGGCTGGGGCTACCACAAGAGACCCAGTACTTC. Translation: CASSLGLGLPQETQYF.

This rearrangement joins TRBV5-1 to TRBJ2-3; D perhaps matches TRBD2 (6 bases). Germline V gene sequence: CDR1 SGHRS, CDR2 YFSETQ. Trimming pared 4 bases from V and 2 bases from J, leaving 11 bases between. The CDR3 runs to 14 residues. CDR3 protein: CASSGGTYTDTQYF. CDR3 DNA: TGCGCCAGCAGCGGGGGGACCTACACAGATACGCAGTATTTT. The full variable domain, with the rest looked up from reference TRBV5-1 and TRBJ2-3, is KAGVTQTPRYLIKTRGQQVTLSCSPISGHRSVSWYQQTPGQGLQFLFEYFSETQRNKGNFPGRFSGRQFSNSRSEMNVSTLELGDSALYLCASSGGTYTDTQYFGPGTRLTVL.

V and J are TRBV5-1 and TRBJ2-1; 14 bases map to TRBD2. Germline V lookup: CDR1 SGHRS, CDR2 YFSETQ. CDR3 size: 14 residues. V lost 4 bases, J lost 13 bases, and 7 bases stayed unmatched. The CDR3 region is CASSPGTSGGHQFF. The CDR3 DNA reads TGCGCCAGCAGCCCGGGGACTAGCGGGGGTCACCAGTTCTTC.

The chain combines TRBV18 with TRBJ2-5, with unresolved D. This CDR3 has 13 residues. V was cut by 4 bases and J by 1 base, with 7 bases left in between. Germline CDR1 KGHSH, CDR2 LQKENI. The CDR3 reads CASSQNSQETQYF. In nucleotides, the CDR3 is TGTGCCAGCTCACAGAACTCCCAAGAGACCCAGTACTTC.

The chain has TRBV5-4 and TRBJ2-1; 9 bases fit TRBD2. Germline assignment: CDR1 SGHNT and CDR2 YYREEE (reference sequence). The V gene end was trimmed by 5 bases and the J gene end by 6 bases; junction bases not matched to a gene: 12. CDR3 length: 16 amino acids. The CDR3 sequence: CASREGGAGGTNEQFF. The CDR3 DNA follows: TGTGCCAGCAGGGAGGGAGGGGCGGGGGGGACCAATGAGCAGTTCTTC.

V usage is TRBV7-9 and J usage is TRBJ1-1, with 7 positions matching TRBD1. The trim removed 4 bases at V and 0 bases at J, leaving 5 bases unmatched. This CDR3 spans 15 amino acids. Germline loops: CDR1 SEHNR, CDR2 FQNEAQ (reference sequence). The CDR3 spells CASSSLRGMNTEAFF. The CDR3 bases are TGTGCCAGCAGCTCCCTCAGGGGGATGAACACTGAAGCTTTCTTT.

The V call is TRBV5-4, the J call TRBJ1-2, with 8 bases aligning to TRBD1. Germline V gene lookup returns CDR1 SGHNT and CDR2 YYREEE (reference sequence). This CDR3 is 13 amino acids long. The V segment lost 2 bases and the J segment 6 bases; nucleotides outside the gene matches: 3. CDR3 sequence: CASSFRGRNGYTF. CDR3 coding DNA: TGTGCCAGCAGCTTCAGGGGGCGAAATGGCTACACCTTC.

The V call is TRBV29-1, the J call TRBJ2-3; TRBD2 matches 16 bases. Germline V lookup: CDR1 SQVTM, CDR2 ANQGSEA. J lost 8 bases, V lost 5 bases, and 10 bases had no gene match. CDR3 length: 16 residues. This CDR3 reads CSVPEGLAGGRGTQYF. The CDR3 DNA is TGCAGCGTTCCCGAGGGACTAGCGGGGGGGCGAGGTACGCAGTATTTT.

In its sample, this clone was seen once. V and J are TRBV20-1 and TRBJ2-7, with 10 positions matching TRBD1. This CDR3 is built from 11 residues. Germline V gives CDR1 DFQATT, CDR2 SNEGSKA (reference sequence). V lost 5 bases and J lost 9; bases outside the gene matches: 4. The DNA of the CDR3 is TGCAGTGCTGAGACAGGGGGCATGCAGTACGTC. It specifies CSAETGGMQYV.

There are a few counts of this clone. The chain carries TRBV11-2 and TRBJ2-7; the D gene is possibly TRBD1 (6 bases). Per germline, CDR1 SGHAT and CDR2 FQNNGV. This CDR3 is built from 16 residues. The germline V and J ends were trimmed by 5 bases and 3 bases, with 20 bases remaining between them. DNA of the CDR3: TGTGCCAGCAGCCCAATCTGGGGGACATCATTCTACGAGCAGTACTTC. Protein product: CASSPIWGTSFYEQYF.

The chain combines TRBV27 with TRBJ1-1; 9 bases map to TRBD1. The CDR3 covers 15 residues. CDR1 is MNHEY, CDR2 SMNVEV, per germline (reference sequence). V shed 7 bases and J 5 bases; nucleotides not matched to a gene: 11. CDR3 sequence (DNA): TGTGCCAGCACTAATCCCGGACAGGGGAGTACTGAAGCTTTCTTT. This translates into CASTNPGQGSTEAFF.

The chain is built from TRBV2 and TRBJ2-5, with 11 bases aligning to TRBD1. Looked up from germline, CDR1 is SNHLY and CDR2 is FYNNEI. The V gene end was trimmed by 4 bases and the J gene end by 13 bases; junction bases not matched to a gene: 11. The CDR3 loop spans 14 amino acids. The CDR3 loop reads CASSVISSGQGGYF. The DNA for the CDR3 is TGTGCCAGCAGTGTAATCAGCTCGGGACAGGGGGGGTACTTC. Looking up the rest from reference TRBV2 and TRBJ2-5 gives the full variable domain: EPEVTQTPSHQVTQMGQEVILRCVPISNHLYFYWYRQILGQKVEFLVSFYNNEISEKSEIFDDQFSVERPDGSNFTLKIRSTKLEDSAMYFCASSVISSGQGGYFGPGTRLLVL.

The rearrangement joins TRBV6-6 to TRBJ1-5; a weak D match, TRBD1 (5 bases). V was trimmed by 9 bases and J by 3 bases, leaving 9 bases between them. Per germline, CDR1 MNHNY and CDR2 SVGAGI (reference sequence). This CDR3 region has 12 residues. CDR3 protein: CASTGPNQPQHF. Here the CDR3 DNA reads TGTGCCAGTACAGGTCCCAATCAGCCCCAGCATTTT.

The rearrangement joins TRBV5-1 to TRBJ2-3, with D perhaps TRBD1 (8 bases). V dropped 3 bases and J dropped 5 bases, with 16 bases sitting between them. The CDR3 totals 15 residues. CDR1 is SGHRS, CDR2 YFSETQ, per germline. The CDR3, as DNA: TGCGCCAGCAGCTATGCACAGGGGGAGGGAGATACGCAGTATTTT. It codes for CASSYAQGEGDTQYF.

This chain connects TRBV30 to TRBJ1-2; TRBD1 matches at 8 bases. The germline V gene encodes CDR1 GTSNPN and CDR2 SVGIG (reference sequence). V dropped 5 bases and J dropped 8; count of bases not matched to a gene: 7. The CDR3 is 12 residues long. The chain's CDR3 is CAWGQGARGYTF. The CDR3 nucleotides are TGTGCCTGGGGGCAGGGGGCGCGGGGCTACACCTTC.

The rearrangement links TRBV6-5 to TRBJ1-5, with D unresolved. Trimming shortened V by 0 bases and J by 6 bases, and 12 bases separated the two germline ends. The CDR3 is made up of 15 amino acids. Germline values: CDR1 MNHEY, CDR2 SVGAGI. For the CDR3, the DNA is TGTGCCAGCAGTTACTCGGCGGAAAATACTCAGCCCCAGCATTTT. Residues: CASSYSAENTQPQHF.

This chain uses TRBV14 with TRBJ1-1; D unclear. The CDR3 sequence is 15 residues long. The germline CDR1 and CDR2 sequences are SGHDN and FVKESK. The V and J ends lost 1 base and 0 bases respectively, with 9 bases between them. CDR3 protein: CASSQGAALNTEAFF. CDR3 nucleotides: TGTGCCAGCAGCCAAGGAGCGGCTCTGAACACTGAAGCTTTCTTT. Full variable domain (rest looked up from reference TRBV14 and TRBJ1-1): EAGVTQFPSHSVIEKGQTVTLRCDPISGHDNLYWYRRVMGKEIKFLLHFVKESKQDESGMPNNRFLAERTGGTYSTLKVQPAELEDSGVYFCASSQGAALNTEAFFGQGTRLTVV.

This rearrangement joins TRBV18 to TRBJ2-7; 7 bases agree with TRBD1. Germline V gene lookup returns CDR1 KGHSH and CDR2 LQKENI. J was trimmed by 7 bases and V by 3 bases; bases with no gene match: 9. This CDR3 comprises 14 residues. The CDR3 DNA is TGTGCCAGCTCACCGGGACAGCAGAGGGGGGAGCAGTACTTC. Residues: CASSPGQQRGEQYF.

This clone turned up a few times. The chain couples TRBV2 to TRBJ2-3, with 11 bases lining up with TRBD2. The CDR3 extends over 16 amino acids. Germline V CDR1 and CDR2: SNHLY, FYNNEI. The trim removed 10 bases at V and 6 bases at J, leaving 15 bases unmatched. DNA for the CDR3: TGTGCCAACGACCCGGGACTAGCGGACCTTAGGGATACGCAGTATTTT. It encodes CANDPGLADLRDTQYF.

In nucleotides, the CDR3 is TGTGCCAGCAGTCCGGGACAGGGAAATACGGCCCAGCATTTT. Protein sequence: CASSPGQGNTAQHF. This chain links TRBV27 with TRBJ1-5; 9 positions agree with TRBD1. The CDR3 runs 14 residues. Trimming removed 5 bases from V and 11 bases from J; junction bases left unmatched: 10. Germline V CDR1 and CDR2: MNHEY, SMNVEV (reference sequence).

The CDR3 nucleotides are TGTGCCAGTATCGACGGGATATCCATCGGCAATCAGCCCCAGCATTTT. Protein: CASIDGISIGNQPQHF. The chain uses TRBV19 and TRBJ1-5; unclear D gene. V was pared by 7 bases and J by 2 bases, with 18 bases between. The germline V gene encodes CDR1 LNHDA and CDR2 SQIVND (reference sequence). The CDR3 extends over 16 amino acids.

This clone was observed a few times. The chain employs TRBV11-1 and TRBJ2-1, with a tentative D call TRBD1 (6 bases). The ends were cut back, 1 base at V and 5 bases at J, with 12 bases in the middle. There are 15 residues in the CDR3. Germline values: CDR1 SGHAT, CDR2 FQDESV (reference sequence). The CDR3, as DNA: TGTGCCAGCAGCTTAGATTTTGGGACACACAATGAGCAGTTCTTC. As protein: CASSLDFGTHNEQFF.

This chain connects TRBV25-1 to TRBJ2-2; TRBD1 agrees at 7 bases. The CDR3 has 16 amino acids. The germline V gene has CDR1 MGHDK and CDR2 SYGVNS. J lost 4 bases, V lost 3 bases, and 8 bases had no gene match. CDR3 nucleotides: TGTGCCAGCAGTGATAGGGACAGCAAGAGCACCGGGGAGCTGTTTTTT. It encodes CASSDRDSKSTGELFF.

This clone appeared once. This chain links TRBV7-9 with TRBJ2-2, with TRBD1 matching over 8 bases. V lost 6 bases to trimming and J lost 5 bases; unmatched junction nucleotides: 2. Germline CDR1 is SEHNR and CDR2 is FQNEAQ (reference sequence). The CDR3 extends over 13 amino acids. CDR3 loop: CASSWTGTGELFF. The DNA of the CDR3 is TGTGCCAGCAGTTGGACAGGGACCGGGGAGCTGTTTTTT. The entire variable domain, with the rest obtained from reference TRBV7-9 and TRBJ2-2, is as follows: DTGVSQNPRHKITKRGQNVTFRCDPISEHNRLYWYRQTLGQGPEFLTYFQNEAQLEKSRLLSDRFSAERPKGSFSTLEIQRTEQGDSAMYLCASSWTGTGELFFGEGSRLTVL.